These T cell receptor beta chains were read from a single sample in a study of shared clonotypes between healthy human individuals. Libraries were prepared by immunoSEQ multiplex PCR; TCRdb keeps only in-frame clonotypes and omits some of them. The table includes over 1.4 million clones, more than 95% detected once. Sequencing input: naive CD4+ T cells sorted from blood. These receptors were obtained from a man aged 25 to 40 in good health. The CDR3 runs from the conserved cysteine through the conserved F or W. D genes are given only for firm matches. Some rows mark clone size as missing; the rest say once, few, many or name a class of expanded clone.

TRBJ2-1,TRBV6-6,NA,NA,TGTGCCAGCAGTTACCCCTCCCCGGCGGGGCAGTTCTTC,CASSYPSPAGQFF
TRBJ2-3,TRBV7-8,once,TRBD2,TGTGCCAGCAGCTTAGGGAGGGGAGCGGGAGAGGGTACGCAGTATTTT,CASSLGRGAGEGTQYF
TRBJ2-7,TRBV10-3,NA,NA,TGTGCCATCACTCAGGCAAGCTCCTACGAGCAGTACTTC,CAITQASSYEQYF
TRBJ1-2,TRBV7-2,NA,NA,TGTGCCAGCAGCTTAGACCACAGCAACTATGGCTACACCTTC,CASSLDHSNYGYTF
TRBJ1-3,TRBV11-2,NA,NA,TGTGCCAGCAGTCGAGGCCAGGCACGGGATAGAAACACCATATATTTT,CASSRGQARDRNTIYF
TRBJ1-2,TRBV6-1,NA,NA,TGTGCCAGCAGGCCCGCGGGGCCCGGCTATGGCTACACCTTC,CASRPAGPGYGYTF
TRBJ1-5,TRBV6-1,NA,TRBD1,TGTGCCAGCAGTCGACAGGGGGGCGGCCAGCCCCAGCATTTT,CASSRQGGGQPQHF
TRBJ1-5,TRBV23-1,NA,NA,TGCGCCAGCAGTCAATCGGGCAATCAGCCCCAGCATTTT,CASSQSGNQPQHF
TRBJ2-7,TRBV5-5,once,NA,TGTGCCAGCAGCTCCCGGGGTTGGGGCTACGAGCAGTACTTC,CASSSRGWGYEQYF
TRBJ1-2,TRBV7-2,NA,TRBD1,TGTGCCAGCAGCCCTCGACAGGGGTACTATGGCTACACCTTC,CASSPRQGYYGYTF
TRBJ2-7,TRBV15,once,NA,TGTGCCACCAGCAGAGGGACAGAAAGGTACGAGCAGTACTTC,CATSRGTERYEQYF
TRBJ2-4,TRBV5-1,once,NA,TGCGCCAGCAGCTTGGTAGGGGCCAAAAACATTCAGTACTTC,CASSLVGAKNIQYF
TRBJ2-6,TRBV4-3,NA,NA,TGCGCCAGCAGCCAAGTTCCCAGGCCCTCTGGGGCCAACGTCCTGACTTTC,CASSQVPRPSGANVLTF
TRBJ2-7,TRBV21-1,NA,NA,TGTGCCAGCAGCATCCCCAGGCCGGGGGGCGAGCAGTACTTC,CASSIPRPGGEQYF
TRBJ2-1,TRBV5-1,once,TRBD1,TGCGCCAGCAGCTTGATGGGACAGTCCTCCAATGAGCAGTTCTTC,CASSLMGQSSNEQFF
TRBJ2-1,TRBV27,NA,TRBD1,TGTGCCAGCAGTTTAGTGGGACAGGGAGAGAATGAGCAGTTCTTC,CASSLVGQGENEQFF
TRBJ2-1,TRBV7-2,NA,NA,TGTGCCAGCAGACCGTACAATGAGCAGTTCTTC,CASRPYNEQFF
TRBJ2-4,TRBV6-1,NA,NA,TGTGCCAGCAGGAACCTGGCCAAAAACATTCAGTACTTC,CASRNLAKNIQYF
TRBJ2-5,TRBV29-1,NA,NA,TGCAGCGTTGAGGTACGGCGAGAGACCCAGTACTTC,CSVEVRRETQYF
TRBJ2-1,TRBV7-8,NA,TRBD2,TGTGCCAGCAGCTTGCGGGAGAGGTACAATGAGCAGTTCTTC,CASSLRERYNEQFF
TRBJ2-1,TRBV19,NA,NA,TGTGCCAGTAGTATAGCGGCGAGGTCCTACAATGAGCAGTTCTTC,CASSIAARSYNEQFF
TRBJ1-2,TRBV6-5,NA,NA,TGTGCCACCCGTCGCGGGGGGGTTTCAGATCATGGCTACACCTTC,CATRRGGVSDHGYTF
TRBJ2-7,TRBV18,NA,TRBD1,TGTGCCAGCTCACGCTACAGGGGGTCAAGCTCCTACGAGCAGTACTTC,CASSRYRGSSSYEQYF
TRBJ2-5,TRBV7-9,NA,NA,TGTGCCAGCTTTGGTACCGTGGGGCCCCACTCGGGTAAAGAGACCCAGTACTTC,CASFGTVGPHSGKETQYF
TRBJ2-5,TRBV5-1,few,TRBD2,TGCGCCAGCAGCTATACACTAGCGGGAATGGGAGAGACCCAGTACTTC,CASSYTLAGMGETQYF
TRBJ1-3,TRBV5-4,NA,TRBD1,TGTGCCAGCAGCGGGGAGGGGGCTATGTACGGAAACACCATATATTTT,CASSGEGAMYGNTIYF
TRBJ2-5,TRBV5-1,NA,TRBD2,TGCGCCAGCAGCTTGGCCACGGGAGGCCAAGAGACCCAGTACTTC,CASSLATGGQETQYF
TRBJ2-5,TRBV7-2,NA,NA,TGTGCCAGCAGCCCACCGTACCAAGAGACCCAGTACTTC,CASSPPYQETQYF
TRBJ2-3,TRBV29-1,NA,NA,TGCAGCGTTTCCCTCACAGATACGCAGTATTTT,CSVSLTDTQYF
TRBJ2-3,TRBV5-1,NA,TRBD2,TGCGCCAGTGCCCCGGGACTAGCGGGATTCACAGATACGCAGTATTTT,CASAPGLAGFTDTQYF
TRBJ2-1,TRBV11-2,once,TRBD2,TGTGCCAGCAGCCGTACTAGCGGCAGCTCCTACAATGAGCAGTTCTTC,CASSRTSGSSYNEQFF
TRBJ1-1,TRBV18,NA,NA,TGTGCCAGCTCACCCCGCGGGAGCCAGGGTACTGAAGCTTTCTTT,CASSPRGSQGTEAFF
TRBJ2-1,TRBV11-2,NA,NA,TGTGCCAGCAGCTTAGAATGGGACACGTACTACAATGAGCAGTTCTTC,CASSLEWDTYYNEQFF
TRBJ1-3,TRBV11-2,NA,NA,TGTGCCAGCAGCTTAATAGATTTCTCTGGAAACACCATATATTTT,CASSLIDFSGNTIYF
TRBJ1-5,TRBV28,NA,NA,TGTGCCAGCAGGGGGCATGTTAATCAGCCCCAGCATTTT,CASRGHVNQPQHF
TRBJ1-2,TRBV6-1,NA,NA,TGTGCCAGCGGAAGAGAAGCTTACTATGGCTACACCTTC,CASGREAYYGYTF
TRBJ2-7,TRBV7-1,NA,NA,TGTGCCAGCAGCCCCCATGGTTACTACGAGCAGTACTTC,CASSPHGYYEQYF
TRBJ2-2,TRBV7-9,NA,NA,TGTGCCAGCAGCGTAGCTCCTGGCATCGGCAGGGTTAACACCGGGGAGCTGTTTTTT,CASSVAPGIGRVNTGELFF
TRBJ1-1,TRBV10-2,NA,NA,TGCGCCAGCAGGGAGGGGCCAATCCCTGAAGCTTTCTTT,CASREGPIPEAFF
TRBJ1-3,TRBV18,NA,NA,TGTGCCAGCTCACCTACAGTTACTGGAAACACCATATATTTT,CASSPTVTGNTIYF
TRBJ2-5,TRBV12-5,once,NA,TGTGCTAGTGCCCCACAAGGGCGCGAGACCCAGTACTTC,CASAPQGRETQYF
TRBJ1-2,TRBV5-1,NA,TRBD1,TGCGCCAGCAGCTTGGGTGGACAGGGGGTTGAGTATGGCTACACCTTC,CASSLGGQGVEYGYTF
TRBJ2-7,TRBV11-2,NA,TRBD2,TGTGCCAGCAGAGCTAGCGGAACACCCTCCTACGAGCAGTACTTC,CASRASGTPSYEQYF